The next 27 T cell receptor beta chains were all read from a single sample in a study of blood T cell repertoires in COVID-19. The data were produced by immunoSEQ multiplex PCR, yet TCRdb's version contains in-frame clones alone and is incomplete. This sample has about 360,000 clones; about 88% occur once, and the top ten carry 7.1%. Input material: peripheral blood. These receptors all come from a woman aged 55 to 70 with COVID-19, enrolled during active disease.

This clone was counted once. CDR3 loop: CASSLRGNEQFF. The CDR3, as DNA: TGTGCCAGCAGCTTACGGGGCAATGAGCAGTTCTTC. This rearrangement joins TRBV7-2 to TRBJ2-1; tentatively, D is TRBD2 (5 bases). V lost 2 bases and J 6 bases, leaving 5 bases between the germline ends. This CDR3 region has 12 residues. In germline, CDR1 is SGHTA, CDR2 FQGNSA.

V gene TRBV2 combines with J gene TRBJ1-5; D uncertain. This CDR3 spans 12 amino acids. Per germline, CDR1 SNHLY and CDR2 FYNNEI. V lost 0 bases and J lost 7, with 4 bases in between. This chain's CDR3 is CASSEARQPQHF. CDR3 nucleotide sequence: TGTGCCAGCAGTGAAGCCAGGCAGCCCCAGCATTTT.

This clone is a singleton in its sample. The gene calls are TRBV27 and TRBJ2-3, with 13 bases lining up with TRBD2. Trimming removed 8 bases from V and 1 base from J; junction bases left unmatched: 6. Germline V gene sequence: CDR1 MNHEY, CDR2 SMNVEV (reference sequence). This CDR3 region has 16 residues. CDR3 in amino acids: CASSVLAGGGTDTQYF. CDR3 bases: TGTGCCAGCTCAGTACTAGCGGGGGGGGGCACAGATACGCAGTATTTT.

In DNA form, the CDR3 reads TGTGCCTCCCGGGTGGGAGAAAGCTACGAGCAGTACTTC. Translating it yields CASRVGESYEQYF. The rearrangement links TRBV12-3 or TRBV12-4 to TRBJ2-7; TRBD2 might be the D (5 bases). This CDR3 region has 13 residues. The V gene lost 11 bases and the J gene lost 3 bases, with 17 bases spanning the gap.

The rearrangement uses TRBV30 and TRBJ1-6; D is undetermined. The CDR3 loop spans 13 amino acids. Per germline, CDR1 GTSNPN and CDR2 SVGIG (reference sequence). Deletions cut 3 bases from V and 4 bases from J, with 7 bases between. The CDR3 sequence: CAWRKQYNSPLHF. CDR3 coding DNA: TGTGCCTGGAGGAAACAGTATAATTCACCCCTCCACTTT.

DNA for the CDR3: TGTGCCAGTAGCGGGACAGCCGAGTTAGAGACCCAGTACTTC. Its protein product is CASSGTAELETQYF. This chain connects TRBV19 to TRBJ2-5, with 7 nucleotides matching TRBD1. V dropped 6 bases and J dropped 4; count of bases not matched to a gene: 8. This CDR3 region has 14 residues. Germline CDR1 LNHDA, CDR2 SQIVND (reference sequence).

With regard to this clone: Other DNA sequences in the sample encode the same CDR3. This chain joins TRBV7-9 and TRBJ1-6; 8 bases match TRBD1. V was pared by 4 bases and J by 7 bases, with 3 bases of the junction left unmatched. The CDR3 runs 14 residues. The germline V gene encodes CDR1 SEHNR and CDR2 FQNEAQ (reference sequence). This chain's CDR3 is CASSSTGGNSPLHF. The CDR3 DNA is TGTGCCAGCAGCTCCACAGGGGGGAATTCACCCCTCCACTTT.

Worth noting for this clone: Other DNA sequences in this specimen translate into the identical CDR3. The chain combines TRBV5-1 with TRBJ2-3; 12 bases agree with TRBD2. The CDR3 spans 16 residues. CDR1 and CDR2 from the germline V gene are SGHRS and YFSETQ. The J segment lost 0 bases and the V segment lost 4 bases, leaving 3 bases of the junction unmatched. CDR3 in DNA: TGCGCCAGCAGCACAGGACTAGCGGGGAGCACAGATACGCAGTATTTT. It specifies CASSTGLAGSTDTQYF.

This chain connects TRBV18 to TRBJ2-7; 7 bases match TRBD2. CDR1 KGHSH and CDR2 LQKENI come from the germline V gene. The ends lost 0 bases at V and 9 bases at J; junction bases unmatched: 11. The CDR3 sequence is 15 residues long. The CDR3 nucleotides read TGTGCCAGCTCACCACCTTCGGAGATGGGGGGGACGCAGTACTTC. This codes for CASSPPSEMGGTQYF.

The rearrangement uses TRBV5-6 and TRBJ2-2; 8 nucleotides match TRBD1. This CDR3 region has 17 residues. The germline gives CDR1 SGHDT, CDR2 YYEEEE. V was pared by 4 bases and J by 7 bases, with 15 bases of the junction left unmatched. For the CDR3, the DNA is TGTGCCAGCAGCCCCTTTGACGAGACAGGGGATCACGGGGAGCTGTTTTTT. Residues: CASSPFDETGDHGELFF.

This chain links TRBV27 with TRBJ2-4; 9 nucleotides align to TRBD1. CDR3 length: 14 residues. Germline trimming cut 5 bases from V and 7 bases from J; bases unmatched to any gene: 6. Germline CDR1 is MNHEY and CDR2 is SMNVEV (reference sequence). In nucleotides, the CDR3 is TGTGCCAGCAGTCCCGGGACAGGGAGGAACATTCAGTACTTC. The encoded protein is CASSPGTGRNIQYF.

In its sample, this clone was seen once. The chain recombines TRBV5-6 with TRBJ2-7, with unresolved D. This CDR3 comprises 14 residues. The V gene lost 7 bases and the J gene lost 0 bases, with 14 bases spanning the gap. From germline, CDR1 is SGHDT and CDR2 YYEEEE. This CDR3 is CASSVPFPSYEQYF. CDR3 bases: TGTGCCAGCTCGGTCCCTTTCCCCTCCTACGAGCAGTACTTC. The full variable domain, with the rest looked up from reference TRBV5-6 and TRBJ2-7, is DAGVTQSPTHLIKTRGQQVTLRCSPKSGHDTVSWYQQALGQGPQFIFQYYEEEERQRGNFPDRFSGHQFPNYSSELNVNALLLGDSALYLCASSVPFPSYEQYFGPGTRLTVT.

This clone was counted a few times. The chain recombines TRBV9 with TRBJ1-6; D unclear. V was cut by 4 bases and J by 7 bases, with 12 bases left in between. The germline V gene has CDR1 SGDLS and CDR2 YYNGEE. This CDR3 is built from 14 residues. CDR3 nucleotides: TGTGCCAGCAGCCTCGACGGGTCAAATTCACCCCTCCACTTT. Translated: CASSLDGSNSPLHF.

This chain joins TRBV9 and TRBJ1-1; 7 nucleotides match TRBD1. Germline lookup yields CDR1 SGDLS and CDR2 YYNGEE. Trimming at V came to 3 bases and at J to 1 base, leaving 6 bases not matched to a gene. CDR3 length equals 15 residues. CDR3 DNA sequence: TGTGCCAGCAGCGCATTGACAGGGCCGAACACTGAAGCTTTCTTT. It yields the protein CASSALTGPNTEAFF.

The V and J genes are TRBV6-5 and TRBJ2-5; D may be TRBD1 (8 bases). CDR3 length: 14 amino acids. The germline gives CDR1 MNHEY, CDR2 SVGAGI. Trimming shortened V by 5 bases and J by 5 bases, and 15 bases separated the two germline ends. The CDR3 DNA follows: TGTGCCAGCAGTCGCACAGGGGGGGAGGAGACCCAGTACTTC. Residues: CASSRTGGEETQYF.

This chain connects TRBV19 to TRBJ1-2, with TRBD1 as a possible D gene (6 bases). V was pared by 1 base and J by 5 bases, with 11 bases between. The CDR3 is made up of 14 amino acids. Germline V gives CDR1 LNHDA, CDR2 SQIVND (reference sequence). CDR3 region: CASSIVQGRYGYTF. The CDR3 DNA reads TGTGCCAGTAGTATAGTGCAGGGGCGATATGGCTACACCTTC.

The rearrangement links TRBV3-1 (or the pseudogene TRBV3-2) to TRBJ1-6, with 11 positions matching TRBD1. The germline V gene has CDR1 LGHDT and CDR2 YNNKEL (reference sequence). The CDR3 has 16 amino acids. With V trimmed by 2 bases and J by 10 bases, 7 bases remained unmatched. The CDR3 sequence is CASSQQGQGGRSPLHF. The CDR3 DNA sequence: TGTGCCAGCAGCCAACAGGGACAGGGGGGTCGCTCACCCCTCCACTTT.

This chain joins TRBV7-8 and TRBJ2-7, with TRBD1 matching over 9 bases. The V gene end was trimmed by 5 bases and the J gene end by 5 bases; junction bases not matched to a gene: 7. The CDR3 runs 14 residues. Germline values: CDR1 SGHVS, CDR2 FQNEAQ. CDR3 nucleotide sequence: TGTGCCAGCAGCCGGGACAGGGTCGGGAACGAGCAGTACTTC. Residues: CASSRDRVGNEQYF.

The chain couples TRBV7-9 to TRBJ1-4, with 8 bases that match TRBD1. In germline, CDR1 is SEHNR, CDR2 FQNEAQ (reference sequence). V was pared by 3 bases and J by 6 bases, with 3 bases of the junction left unmatched. The CDR3 covers 14 residues. Written as DNA, the CDR3 is TGTGCCAGCAGCTTGACAGGGGTGGATGAAAAACTGTTTTTT. Its protein is CASSLTGVDEKLFF.

The V and J genes are TRBV27 and TRBJ1-3; maybe TRBD1 (5 bases). The germline V and J ends were trimmed by 11 bases and 0 bases, with 11 bases remaining between them. The germline gives CDR1 MNHEY, CDR2 SMNVEV (reference sequence). CDR3 length: 13 residues. The chain's CDR3 is CAYVGRSGNTIYF. The CDR3 bases are TGTGCCTACGTGGGGCGCTCTGGAAACACCATATATTTT.

J is TRBJ2-5 and V is TRBV7-6, with 13 positions matching TRBD2. There are 21 residues in the CDR3. CDR1 is SGHVS and CDR2 is FNYEAQ in the germline V gene. With V trimmed by 3 bases and J by 2 bases, 18 bases remained unmatched. CDR3 in DNA: TGTGCCAGCAGCTTTAGACCGGGACAGGGGACTAGCGGGGTCTCGCAAGAGACCCAGTACTTC. This gives the protein CASSFRPGQGTSGVSQETQYF.

The V gene is TRBV9, the J gene TRBJ2-1; 8 bases are a match to TRBD1. CDR1 and CDR2 (germline): SGDLS, YYNGEE. With 1 base clipped from V and 0 bases from J, the junction kept 6 bases outside the gene matches. The CDR3 totals 17 residues. CDR3 sequence: CASSVSRTGSSYNEQFF. The CDR3 DNA is TGTGCCAGCAGCGTATCCCGGACAGGGAGCTCCTACAATGAGCAGTTCTTC.

This rearrangement joins TRBV6-4 to TRBJ2-1; 10 nucleotides align to TRBD2. V lost 5 bases to trimming and J lost 2 bases; unmatched junction nucleotides: 3. Per the germline V gene, CDR1 is MRHNA and CDR2 is SNTAGT. This CDR3 is built from 15 residues. The CDR3 here is CASSISGGAYNEQFF. As DNA, the CDR3 is TGTGCCAGCAGTATAAGCGGGGGGGCCTACAATGAGCAGTTCTTC.

The chain combines TRBV5-8 with TRBJ2-7; 11 bases agree with TRBD2. This CDR3 has 14 amino acids. J gave up 5 bases and V 5 bases, and 6 bases lay outside the gene matches. The germline V gene has CDR1 SGHTS and CDR2 YDEGEE. This CDR3 is CASSSGTSGDEQYF. Written as DNA, the CDR3 is TGTGCCAGCAGTTCCGGGACTAGCGGAGACGAGCAGTACTTC.

The chain carries TRBV9 and TRBJ1-2, with 10 bases fitting TRBD1. CDR3 length equals 15 residues. CDR1 and CDR2 (germline): SGDLS, YYNGEE. V lost 6 bases and J lost 0; bases outside the gene matches: 5. This chain's CDR3 is CASTRQGATNYGYTF. CDR3 bases: TGTGCCAGCACCCGACAGGGGGCAACTAACTATGGCTACACCTTC.

This clone was detected only a few times. This rearrangement joins TRBV5-1 to TRBJ1-5, with a weak D call TRBD1 (6 bases). CDR1 and CDR2 from the germline V gene are SGHRS and YFSETQ. The CDR3 consists of 14 residues. V was trimmed by 7 bases and J by 0 bases, leaving 11 bases between them. CDR3 nucleotide sequence: TGCGCCAGCGCGAAGGGGGATAGCAATCAGCCCCAGCATTTT. It yields the protein CASAKGDSNQPQHF.

CDR3 region: CASSFKPRTGLGAFF. CDR3 DNA sequence: TGTGCCAGCAGCTTCAAGCCCAGGACAGGCTTAGGAGCTTTCTTT. V usage is TRBV7-9 and J usage is TRBJ1-1; 7 bases are shared with TRBD1. Germline V gives CDR1 SEHNR, CDR2 FQNEAQ (reference sequence). Losses at the gene ends were 3 bases for V and 10 bases for J; bases not matched to a gene: 14. The CDR3 has 15 amino acids.